This TCR beta chain was sequenced during a study of shared clonotypes between healthy human individuals. Study-wide results and caveats: Between a handful of donors, naive CD4 clonotypes were shared at a level of approximately 5%. Non-shared clonotypes displayed generation probabilities falling below those of clonotypes present in all four donors. Across subsets, estimated richness was generally greater for naive than for memory populations.

With respect to this clone: Its matching antigen is unknown.

CDR1 is WNHNN and CDR2 is SYGVQD in the germline V gene (reference sequence). This CDR3 region has 16 residues. V lost 3 bases, J lost 4 bases, and 19 bases lay in between. Assay: immunoSEQ multiplex PCR; the TCRdb copy retains only in-frame clones and omits some. The profile shows a few hundred thousand clones, about 96% of them singletons. Material for sequencing was naive CD4+ T cells sorted from blood. The subset here: CD45RA+ positively selected. This TCR was sampled from a woman under 40 in good health. The chain links TRBV10-1 to TRBJ2-7; unclear D gene. This chain's CDR3 is CASSDSKMTVWYEQYF. The CDR3, as DNA: TGCGCCAGCAGTGATTCTAAGATGACCGTTTGGTACGAGCAGTACTTC.